The 23 T cell receptor beta chains below come from one sample, sequenced in a study of tumor-infiltrating lymphocytes in primary liver carcinoma. Starting material of roughly 0.45 ug total RNA yielded TCR beta cDNA via a constant-region primer. Investigators got TCR beta libraries out of three nested multiplex PCR rounds, done with slightly modified ARM-PCR. PCR rounds one and two used TRBV1-TRBV30 forward primers with a C-beta reverse primer for roughly 9 cycles each. TCRdb re-analysed the multiplex PCR reads in MiXCR, keeping a single row per CDR3 protein. The data show more than 100,000 distinct CDR3 sequences, with nearly 70% seen just once and over 8% held by the top ten. The source material, roughly 18-30 mg of unsorted bulk tissue, was used to co-extract RNA and DNA. Sequences were obtained from tumor-adjacent normal liver tissue. The receptors derive from a woman aged 55-75 years with primary liver carcinoma and hepatitis B virus infection.

This clonotype has a single count. This may be a read error: a much more frequent sequence differs by one nucleotide. The genes are TRBV5-1 and TRBJ2-4, with D hard to call. The CDR3 is 14 amino acids. The germline V gene has CDR1 SGHRS and CDR2 YFSETQ. The CDR3 region has the DNA TGCGCCAGCAACTTGGTAGGGCACAAAAACATTCAGTACTTC. Translating gives CASNLVGHKNIQYF.

The sample holds many counts of this clonotype. The chain links TRBV29-1 to TRBJ2-5; 11 positions match TRBD1. J lost 5 bases, V lost 5 bases, and 1 base had no gene match. The germline V gene encodes CDR1 SQVTM and CDR2 ANQGSEA. The CDR3 runs to 12 residues. The DNA for the CDR3 is TGCAGCGTTAGGACAGGGGGCGAGACCCAGTACTTC. Translating it yields CSVRTGGETQYF.

As concerns this clonotype: It is likely a read error, because the conserved phenylalanine at the end of the CDR3 is missing. V and J are TRBV11-3 and TRBJ2-1; 7 bases are shared with TRBD2. CDR1 and CDR2 from the germline V gene are SGHNT and YENEEA. The CDR3 runs 16 residues. The trim removed 6 bases at V and 7 bases at J, leaving 15 bases unmatched. The chain's CDR3 is CASSASSWRDYNEQFS. The CDR3 coding sequence is TGTGCCAGCAGTGCTAGTAGCTGGAGGGACTATAATGAGCAGTTCTCC.

The chain uses TRBV6-5 and TRBJ2-1; D possibly matches TRBD1 or TRBD2 (6 bases each). The CDR3 length is 16 residues. The ends were cut back, 0 bases at V and 6 bases at J, with 15 bases in the middle. The germline CDR1 and CDR2 sequences are MNHEY and SVGAGI. CDR3 bases: TGTGCCAGCAGTTACTCCGTGGGGACGGGGGCCAATGAGCAGTTCTTC. Its protein is CASSYSVGTGANEQFF.

On this clonotype itself: An end of the junction does not agree with germline; a read error may underlie this. The V and J genes are TRBV28 and TRBJ1-1; 7 bases agree with TRBD1. This CDR3 has 14 residues. Germline V gives CDR1 MDHEN, CDR2 SYDVKM. CDR3 in amino acids: CDSSLYRGNTEAFF. The CDR3 region has the DNA TGTGACAGCAGTTTATACAGGGGCAACACTGAAGCTTTCTTT.

Details on this clonotype: A read error may account for a junction end that differs from germline. V is TRBV4-2 and J is TRBJ2-1; D might be TRBD2 (6 bases). Germline V gene data show CDR1 as LGHNA and CDR2 as YNFKEQ. The CDR3 contains 15 residues. The CDR3 nucleotides are TGTGCCAGCAACCAAGATGTAGGACTACCTAATGTGCAGTTCTTC. Translated, it gives CASNQDVGLPNVQFF.

Concerning this clonotype: This is likely a read error, given that the CDR3 carries no conserved phenylalanine or tryptophan at its end. This sequence joins TRBV28 and TRBJ2-1; tentatively, D is TRBD1 (6 bases). Germline loops: CDR1 MDHEN, CDR2 SYDVKM. The CDR3 is 16 amino acids. Trimming removed 3 bases from V and 6 bases from J, with 18 bases in between. The CDR3 DNA sequence: TGTGCCAGCAGTTTCAGGGGTCGGGCTATGGGCAATGAGCAGTTCCTC. Its protein is CASSFRGRAMGNEQFL.

As concerns this clonotype: This may be a read error: a much more frequent sequence differs by one nucleotide. The CDR3 nucleotides are TGCGCCAGCAGCCACCATGGGAAGACCGGGGAGCTGTTTTTT. Amino acids: CASSHHGKTGELFF. The chain combines TRBV5-1 with TRBJ2-2; D is undetermined. The CDR3 has 14 amino acids. Germline assignment: CDR1 SGHRS and CDR2 YFSETQ. The germline V and J ends were trimmed by 4 bases and 5 bases, with 12 bases remaining between them. Filled out from reference TRBV5-1 and TRBJ2-2, the complete variable domain reads KAGVTQTPRYLIKTRGQQVTLSCSPISGHRSVSWYQQTPGQGLQFLFEYFSETQRNKGNFPGRFSGRQFSNSRSEMNVSTLELGDSALYLCASSHHGKTGELFFGEGSRLTVL.

This sequence joins TRBV12-3 or TRBV12-4 and TRBJ1-1; D is unclear. This CDR3 is 13 amino acids long. Trimming pared 10 bases from V and 1 base from J, leaving 13 bases between. CDR3 coding DNA: TGTGCCAACCATCGAATTAGGAACACTGAAGCTTTCTTT. Residues: CANHRIRNTEAFF.

The chain combines TRBV7-3 with TRBJ2-2; 12 bases align to TRBD2. After removal of 4 bases from V and 5 bases from J, the junction contained 2 bases not matched to a gene. In germline, CDR1 is SGHTA, CDR2 FQGTGA. There are 15 residues in the CDR3. CDR3 DNA: TGTGCCAGCAGCTCCCTAGCGGGAGGGACCGGGGAGCTGTTTTTT. Its protein product is CASSSLAGGTGELFF.

Concerning this clonotype: A read error may produce the germline difference seen at one junction end. The chain recombines TRBV5-1 with TRBJ2-2, with a weak D call TRBD2 (8 bases). Looked up from germline, CDR1 is SGHRS and CDR2 is YFSETQ. This CDR3 is 15 amino acids long. The CDR3 bases are TGTGCCAGCAGCGGGGGACAGCCGAACACCGGGGAGCTGCTTTTT. Amino acids: CASSGGQPNTGELLF.

Regarding this clonotype: The junction does not match germline at one end; this may be a read error. The chain joins TRBV25-1 to TRBJ2-1; D not resolved. Germline CDR1 MGHDK, CDR2 SYGVNS. The CDR3 has 13 residues. For the CDR3, the DNA is TGTGCCAGCAGTGAATTTCTAGTAGGTGAGCAGTCCTTC. Its protein product is CASSEFLVGEQSF. Filled out from reference TRBV25-1 and TRBJ2-1, the complete variable domain reads EADIYQTPRYLVIGTGKKITLECSQTMGHDKMYWYQQDPGMELHLIHYSYGVNSTEKGDLSSESTVSRIRTEHFPLTLESARPSHTSQYLCASSEFLVGEQSFGPGTRLTVL.

Remarks on this clonotype: As the CDR3 is not closed by the conserved phenylalanine or tryptophan, this likely results from a read error. The V call is TRBV4-1, the J call TRBJ2-1; 8 bases agree with TRBD1. This CDR3 has 17 amino acids. The germline CDR1 and CDR2 sequences are MGHRA and YSYEKL. The CDR3, as DNA: TGCGCCAGCAGCCTCACTCAGGGGGCTGGGGTATACAACGAGCAGTTCTTA. It translates to CASSLTQGAGVYNEQFL.

Details on this clonotype: The CDR3 end shows no conserved phenylalanine or tryptophan, and so a read error is likely. The chain combines TRBV11-2 with TRBJ2-1; unclear D gene. Trimming removed 4 bases from V and 8 bases from J, with 15 bases in between. Germline V gives CDR1 SGHAT, CDR2 FQNNGV. The CDR3 has 14 amino acids. Written as DNA, the CDR3 is TGTGCCAGCAGCTGGCAGGCCTCATACCATGAGCAGTTCCTC. Protein: CASSWQASYHEQFL.

The chain couples TRBV11-1 to TRBJ2-3; TRBD2 is a possible D gene (5 bases). Trimming removed 5 bases at V and 0 bases at J, with 9 bases between. The CDR3 spans 14 residues. Germline V gene sequence: CDR1 SGHAT, CDR2 FQDESV (reference sequence). CDR3 coding DNA: TGTGCCAGCAGCCTCGCTAGCAGCACAGATACGCAGTATTTT. Protein product: CASSLASSTDTQYF.

This clonotype occurred many times. The chain combines TRBV14 with TRBJ2-7; D remains unclear. This CDR3 region has 15 residues. Trimming shortened V by 1 base and J by 0 bases, and 10 bases separated the two germline ends. Germline CDR1 is SGHDN and CDR2 is FVKESK. CDR3 nucleotides: TGTGCCAGCAGCCAAGGGCAGGAAAGCTCCTACGAGCAGTACTTC. It specifies CASSQGQESSYEQYF.

The chain links TRBV19 to TRBJ2-7, with TRBD2 as a possible D gene (6 bases). Trimming removed 3 bases from V and 7 bases from J, with 10 bases in between. The germline gives CDR1 LNHDA, CDR2 SQIVND (reference sequence). This CDR3 has 12 residues. In DNA, the CDR3 is TGTGCCAGTAGTATCCTTGGGGGGGAGCAGTACTTC. Translated, it gives CASSILGGEQYF.

A remark on this clonotype: With a much larger clone just one base away, this may be a read error. The V call is TRBV28, the J call TRBJ2-5; a possible D gene is TRBD1 (6 bases). From germline, CDR1 is MDHEN and CDR2 SYDVKM. The CDR3 contains 13 residues. Deletions cut 9 bases from V and 3 bases from J, with 14 bases between. In nucleotides, the CDR3 is TGTGCCAGTCGACAGGTGGGGAAAGAGACCCAGTACTTC. It codes for CASRQVGKETQYF.

This chain links TRBV6-1 with TRBJ1-1; D possibly corresponds to TRBD1 (5 bases). In germline, CDR1 is MNHNS, CDR2 SASEGT. V lost 1 base, J lost 3 bases, and 18 bases lay in between. The CDR3 runs to 17 residues. The CDR3 nucleotides read TGTGCCAGCAGTGAAGACTACAGGCGCGGAGAGGACACTGAAGCTTTCTTT. Its translation: CASSEDYRRGEDTEAFF.

This clonotype was seen repeatedly, ten times or more. The chain combines TRBV28 with TRBJ1-3; D may be TRBD1 (5 bases). This CDR3 is 14 amino acids long. Germline CDR1 and CDR2: MDHEN and SYDVKM. V lost 5 bases to trimming and J lost 2 bases, with 10 bases between them. CDR3 DNA sequence: TGTGCCAGCAGTCCGGTAGGGGCTGGAAACACCATATATTTT. Its protein product is CASSPVGAGNTIYF.

Points on this clonotype: The conserved final phenylalanine or tryptophan is absent from the CDR3, which likely points to a read error. The chain combines TRBV11-2 with TRBJ2-2; 7 nucleotides match TRBD1. This CDR3 comprises 15 residues. CDR1 is SGHAT and CDR2 is FQNNGV in the germline V gene. Written as DNA, the CDR3 is TGTGCCAGCAGCCCTGACAGGGCAAACACAGGGGAGCTGTTTTAT. As protein: CASSPDRANTGELFY.

A remark on this clonotype: A much larger clone lies a single base off, so this may be a read error. V usage is TRBV4-1 and J usage is TRBJ2-7; a weak D match, TRBD2 (5 bases). Per germline, CDR1 MGHRA and CDR2 YSYEKL. The CDR3 contains 13 residues. Between the trimmed V and J ends, which lost 5 bases and 0 bases, there was a span of 8 bases. The CDR3 coding sequence is TGCGCCAGCAGCGACCGGGACTCCTACGAGCAGTACTTC. This translates into CASSDRDSYEQYF.

Turning to this clonotype: A read error may explain this, as a much larger clone is one base away. V gene TRBV7-9 combines with J gene TRBJ2-1, with 8 positions matching TRBD2. V shed 5 bases and J 15 bases; nucleotides not matched to a gene: 12. CDR1 SEHNR and CDR2 FQNEAQ come from the germline V gene (reference sequence). This CDR3 contains 13 residues. CDR3 nucleotide sequence: TGTGCCAGCAGCCTTACCAGCGGGGGAATTCCGTTCTTC. It translates to CASSLTSGGIPFF.